These 3 T cell receptor beta chains were all obtained from the same sample, sequenced in a study of T cell changes during pregnancy in multiple sclerosis. Only in-frame clones appear in the TCRdb table, and some are missing; sequencing was by immunoSEQ multiplex PCR. This sample yields about 76,000 clones, of which 92% are seen a single time; 1.6% belongs to the top ten. The material was peripheral blood, obtained in the first trimester of pregnancy. Every receptor here comes from a female donor in good health, enrolled as a control in a pregnancy study.

The J gene is TRBJ2-7, the V gene TRBV18, with D unresolved. Trimming removed 2 bases from V and 0 bases from J, with 11 bases in between. Germline V gives CDR1 KGHSH, CDR2 LQKENI. CDR3 length: 15 amino acids. CDR3 nucleotide sequence: TGTGCCAGCTCACCAAAGGCGGCGAGCTCCTACGAGCAGTACTTC. It is translated as CASSPKAASSYEQYF.

This chain uses TRBV28 with TRBJ1-5; 7 bases are shared with TRBD1. The CDR3 has 16 residues. V shed 2 bases, J shed 5 bases, and the junction held 9 bases outside the gene matches. Germline-derived CDR1 and CDR2 are MDHEN and SYDVKM. The CDR3 sequence: CASSLPLTGLDQPQHF. CDR3 in DNA: TGTGCCAGCAGTTTACCCCTGACAGGGTTGGATCAGCCCCAGCATTTT. The variable domain in full, completed from reference TRBV28 and TRBJ1-5, reads DVKVTQSSRYLVKRTGEKVFLECVQDMDHENMFWYRQDPGLGLRLIYFSYDVKMKEKGDIPEGYSVSREKKERFSLILESASTNQTSMYLCASSLPLTGLDQPQHFGDGTRLSIL.

The chain has TRBV5-1 and TRBJ2-7; the match to TRBD1 covers 12 bases. CDR3 length: 17 amino acids. Germline lookup yields CDR1 SGHRS and CDR2 YFSETQ. V lost 3 bases and J lost 2; bases outside the gene matches: 9. The CDR3 DNA follows: TGCGCCAGCAGCTCACAACCGGGACAGGGGGCCACCTACGAGCAGTACTTC. It yields the protein CASSSQPGQGATYEQYF.